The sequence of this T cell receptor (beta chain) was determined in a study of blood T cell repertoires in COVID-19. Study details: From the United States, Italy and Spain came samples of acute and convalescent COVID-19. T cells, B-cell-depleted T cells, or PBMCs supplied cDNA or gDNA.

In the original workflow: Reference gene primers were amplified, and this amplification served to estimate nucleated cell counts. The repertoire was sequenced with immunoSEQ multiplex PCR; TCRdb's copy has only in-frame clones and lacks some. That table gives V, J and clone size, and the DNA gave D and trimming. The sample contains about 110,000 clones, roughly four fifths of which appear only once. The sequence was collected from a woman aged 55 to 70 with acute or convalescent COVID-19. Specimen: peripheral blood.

The CDR3 sequence: CAWSIGGDQPQHF. CDR3 nucleotide sequence: TGTGCCTGGAGTATTGGGGGCGATCAGCCCCAGCATTTT. The chain recombines TRBV30 with TRBJ1-5; D is perhaps TRBD1 (6 bases). V lost 2 bases and J 5 bases, leaving 10 bases between the germline ends. Germline lookup yields CDR1 GTSNPN and CDR2 SVGIG (reference sequence). This CDR3 is 13 amino acids long.